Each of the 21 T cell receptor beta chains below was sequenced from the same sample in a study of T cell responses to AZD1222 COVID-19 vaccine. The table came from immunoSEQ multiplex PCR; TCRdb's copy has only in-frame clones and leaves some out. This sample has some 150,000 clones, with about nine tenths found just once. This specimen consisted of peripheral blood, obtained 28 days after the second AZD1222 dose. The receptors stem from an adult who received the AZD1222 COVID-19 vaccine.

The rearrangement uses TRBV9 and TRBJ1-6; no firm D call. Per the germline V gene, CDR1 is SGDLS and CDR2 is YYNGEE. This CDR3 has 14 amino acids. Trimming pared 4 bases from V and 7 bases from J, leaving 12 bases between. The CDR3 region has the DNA TGTGCCAGCAGCCCCCTAGCTGGGAATTCACCCCTCCACTTT. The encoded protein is CASSPLAGNSPLHF. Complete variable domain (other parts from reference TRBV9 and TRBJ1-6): DSGVTQTPKHLITATGQRVTLRCSPRSGDLSVYWYQQSLDQGLQFLIQYYNGEERAKGNILERFSAQQFPDLHSELNLSSLELGDSALYFCASSPLAGNSPLHFGNGTRLTVT.

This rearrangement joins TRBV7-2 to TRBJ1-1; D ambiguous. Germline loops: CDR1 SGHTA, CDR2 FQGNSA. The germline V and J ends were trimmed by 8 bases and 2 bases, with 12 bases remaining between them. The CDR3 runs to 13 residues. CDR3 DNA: TGTGCCAGCGCCCTGGGAGGCAACACTGAAGCTTTCTTT. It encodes CASALGGNTEAFF.

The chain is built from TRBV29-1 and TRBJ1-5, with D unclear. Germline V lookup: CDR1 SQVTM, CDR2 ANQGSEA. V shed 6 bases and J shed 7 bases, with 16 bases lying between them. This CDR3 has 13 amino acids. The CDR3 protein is CSVSAAVSQPQHF. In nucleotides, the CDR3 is TGCAGCGTCTCAGCGGCGGTGAGCCAGCCCCAGCATTTT.

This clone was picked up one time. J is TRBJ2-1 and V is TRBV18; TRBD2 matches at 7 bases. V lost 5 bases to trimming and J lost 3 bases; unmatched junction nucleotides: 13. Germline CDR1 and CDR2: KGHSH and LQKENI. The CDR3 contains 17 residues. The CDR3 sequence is CASSSLAGAVVYNEQFF. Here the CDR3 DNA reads TGTGCCAGCTCATCCCTTGCGGGAGCGGTTGTCTACAATGAGCAGTTCTTC.

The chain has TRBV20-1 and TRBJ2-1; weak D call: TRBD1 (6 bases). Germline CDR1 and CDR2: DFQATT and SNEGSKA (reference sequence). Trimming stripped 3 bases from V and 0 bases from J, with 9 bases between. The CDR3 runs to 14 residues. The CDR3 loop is CSASRGSSYNEQFF. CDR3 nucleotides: TGCAGTGCTAGTAGGGGGAGCTCCTACAATGAGCAGTTCTTC.

The CDR3 DNA follows: TGTGCCAGCAGCTTACAATCTGCCCGCGGGCTCAATACGCAGTATTTT. It encodes CASSLQSARGLNTQYF. The chain couples TRBV7-6 to TRBJ2-3; possible D gene TRBD2, 5 bases. CDR3 length: 16 residues. Germline values: CDR1 SGHVS, CDR2 FNYEAQ. V was shortened by 2 bases and J by 7 bases, with 19 bases between the two germline ends.

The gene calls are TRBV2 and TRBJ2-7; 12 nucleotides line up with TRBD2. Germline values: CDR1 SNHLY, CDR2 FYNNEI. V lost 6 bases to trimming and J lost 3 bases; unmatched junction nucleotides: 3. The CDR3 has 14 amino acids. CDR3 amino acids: CASSPTSGSYEQYF. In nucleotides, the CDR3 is TGTGCCAGCAGCCCGACTAGCGGGAGCTACGAGCAGTACTTC.

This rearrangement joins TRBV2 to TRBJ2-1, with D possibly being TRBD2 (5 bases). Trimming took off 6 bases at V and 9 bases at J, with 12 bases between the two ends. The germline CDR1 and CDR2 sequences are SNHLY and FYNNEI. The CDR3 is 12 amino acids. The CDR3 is CASSVTSGEQFF. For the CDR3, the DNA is TGTGCCAGCAGCGTTACTAGTGGTGAGCAGTTCTTC.

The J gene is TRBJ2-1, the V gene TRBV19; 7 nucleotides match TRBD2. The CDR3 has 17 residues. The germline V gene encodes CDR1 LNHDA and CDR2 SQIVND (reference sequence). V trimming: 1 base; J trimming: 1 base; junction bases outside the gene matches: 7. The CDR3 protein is CASSIAGGVRSYNEQFF. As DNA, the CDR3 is TGTGCCAGTAGTATAGCTGGGGGGGTTAGGTCCTACAATGAGCAGTTCTTC.

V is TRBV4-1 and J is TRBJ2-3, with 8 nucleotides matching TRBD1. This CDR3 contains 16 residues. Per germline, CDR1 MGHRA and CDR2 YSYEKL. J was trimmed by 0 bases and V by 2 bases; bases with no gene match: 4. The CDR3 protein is CASSQSDRASTDTQYF. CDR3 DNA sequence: TGCGCCAGCAGCCAATCGGACAGGGCGAGCACAGATACGCAGTATTTT.

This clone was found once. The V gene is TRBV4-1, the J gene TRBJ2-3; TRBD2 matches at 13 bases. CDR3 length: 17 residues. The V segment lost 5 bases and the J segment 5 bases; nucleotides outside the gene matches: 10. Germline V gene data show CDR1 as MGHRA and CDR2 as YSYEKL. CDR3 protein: CASSTRTSGGLQDTQYF. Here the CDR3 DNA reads TGCGCCAGCAGCACCCGGACTAGCGGGGGCCTACAAGATACGCAGTATTTT.

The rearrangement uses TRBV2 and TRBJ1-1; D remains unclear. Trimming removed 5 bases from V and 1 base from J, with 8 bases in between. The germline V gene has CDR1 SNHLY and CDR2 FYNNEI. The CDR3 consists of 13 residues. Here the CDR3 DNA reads TGTGCCAGCAGTCCCGAGCAGAACACTGAAGCTTTCTTT. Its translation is CASSPEQNTEAFF.

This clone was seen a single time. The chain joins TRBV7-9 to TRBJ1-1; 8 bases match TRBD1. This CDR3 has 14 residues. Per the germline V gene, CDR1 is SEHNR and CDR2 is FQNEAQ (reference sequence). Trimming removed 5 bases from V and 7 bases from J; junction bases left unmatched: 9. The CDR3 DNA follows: TGTGCCAGCAGCCCCGGGACAGGAGAACGTGAAGCTTTCTTT. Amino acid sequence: CASSPGTGEREAFF.

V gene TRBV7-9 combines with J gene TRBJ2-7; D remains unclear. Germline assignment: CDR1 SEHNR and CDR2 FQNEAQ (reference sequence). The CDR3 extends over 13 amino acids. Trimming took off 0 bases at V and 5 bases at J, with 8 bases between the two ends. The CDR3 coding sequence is TGTGCCAGCAGCTTAGCTTCTGGGGACGAGCAGTACTTC. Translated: CASSLASGDEQYF.

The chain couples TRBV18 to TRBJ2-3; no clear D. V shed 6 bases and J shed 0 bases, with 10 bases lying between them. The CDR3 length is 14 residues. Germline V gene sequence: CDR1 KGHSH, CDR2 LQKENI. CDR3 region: CASSPGPSTDTQYF. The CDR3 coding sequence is TGTGCCAGCTCCCCGGGTCCCAGCACAGATACGCAGTATTTT.

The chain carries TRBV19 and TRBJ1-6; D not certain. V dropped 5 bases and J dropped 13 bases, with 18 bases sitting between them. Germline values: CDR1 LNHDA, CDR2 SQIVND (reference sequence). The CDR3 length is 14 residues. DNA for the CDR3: TGTGCCAGTAGTCCCCCGGCCTCAGTAAGGCCCCTCCACTTT. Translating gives CASSPPASVRPLHF.

The CDR3 loop is CASSPRMNSLETNEQFF. In DNA, the CDR3 is TGCGCCAGCAGCCCCCGCATGAATTCCCTTGAAACCAATGAGCAGTTCTTC. This chain joins TRBV4-1 and TRBJ2-1; D is unresolved. The germline V and J ends were trimmed by 4 bases and 6 bases, with 22 bases remaining between them. The CDR3 is made up of 17 amino acids. Germline CDR1 reads MGHRA; CDR2 reads YSYEKL.

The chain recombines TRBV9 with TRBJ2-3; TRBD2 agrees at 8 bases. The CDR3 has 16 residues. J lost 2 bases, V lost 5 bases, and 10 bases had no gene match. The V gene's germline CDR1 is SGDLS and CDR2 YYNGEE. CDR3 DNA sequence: TGTGCCAGCAGTCCCCGGGAGGGCGGAGTCACAGATACGCAGTATTTT. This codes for CASSPREGGVTDTQYF.

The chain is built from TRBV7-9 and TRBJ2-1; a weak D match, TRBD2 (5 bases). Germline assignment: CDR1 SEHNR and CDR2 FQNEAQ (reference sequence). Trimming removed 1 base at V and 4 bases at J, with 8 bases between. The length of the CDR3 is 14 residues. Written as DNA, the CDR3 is TGTGCCAGCAGCTTAGGCCGGGGATACAATGAGCAGTTCTTC. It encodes CASSLGRGYNEQFF.

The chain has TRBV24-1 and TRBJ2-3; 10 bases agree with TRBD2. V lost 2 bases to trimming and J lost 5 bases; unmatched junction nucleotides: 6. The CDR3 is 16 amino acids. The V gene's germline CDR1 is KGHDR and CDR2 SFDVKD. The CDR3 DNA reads TGTGCCACCAGTGATTCCGGGACTAGCGACGGAGATACGCAGTATTTT. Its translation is CATSDSGTSDGDTQYF.

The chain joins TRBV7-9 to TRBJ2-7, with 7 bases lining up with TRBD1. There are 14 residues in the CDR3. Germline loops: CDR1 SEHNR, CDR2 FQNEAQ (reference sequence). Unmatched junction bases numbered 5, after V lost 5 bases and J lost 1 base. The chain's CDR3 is CASSNRDRSYEQYF. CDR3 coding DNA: TGTGCCAGCAGCAACCGGGACAGATCCTACGAGCAGTACTTC.